Presented here are 3 T cell receptor beta chains from one specimen sequenced in a study of blood T cell repertoires in COVID-19. Sequencing was performed with immunoSEQ multiplex PCR; in TCRdb, only in-frame clones are kept and a portion is missing. The table includes under 300,000 clones, about nine tenths detected once. Sequencing input: PBMCs or T cells enriched from blood (not recorded which). Source of these receptors: a woman in her late teens or twenties who had recovered from COVID-19.

V is TRBV9 and J is TRBJ2-2, with TRBD2 matching over 8 bases. Germline loops: CDR1 SGDLS, CDR2 YYNGEE. V gave up 3 bases and J gave up 3 bases; unmatched junction bases: 7. The CDR3 totals 16 residues. CDR3 amino acids: CASSDPVGGDTGELFF. CDR3 nucleotides: TGTGCCAGCAGCGATCCTGTCGGGGGGGACACCGGGGAGCTGTTTTTT. Full variable domain (rest looked up from reference TRBV9 and TRBJ2-2): DSGVTQTPKHLITATGQRVTLRCSPRSGDLSVYWYQQSLDQGLQFLIQYYNGEERAKGNILERFSAQQFPDLHSELNLSSLELGDSALYFCASSDPVGGDTGELFFGEGSRLTVL.

The gene calls are TRBV6-2 or TRBV6-3 and TRBJ1-2; D not certain. Trimming left V 2 bases short and J 0 bases short, with 7 bases between. The CDR3 has 14 residues. Per the germline V gene, CDR1 is MNHEY and CDR2 is SVGEGT. CDR3 amino acids: CASSYEQANYGYTF. CDR3 bases: TGTGCCAGCAGTTACGAGCAGGCTAACTATGGCTACACCTTC.

This clone has just one count. The chain carries TRBV7-2 and TRBJ2-3, with 13 nucleotides matching TRBD2. The germline V gene has CDR1 SGHTA and CDR2 FQGNSA. The CDR3 runs to 14 residues. V was pared by 6 bases and J by 7 bases, with 4 bases of the junction left unmatched. The CDR3 protein is CASSRTSGGYTQYF. CDR3 sequence (DNA): TGTGCCAGCAGTCGGACTAGCGGGGGATATACGCAGTATTTT.